Listed below are T cell receptor beta chains from one sample, sequenced in a study of T-cell memory formation after mild COVID-19. One entry per CDR3 protein, called by TCRdb with MiXCR from the 5' RACE reads. The sample has hundreds of thousands of distinct CDR3 sequences, about 20% seen once. Sequencing was carried out using PBMCs or a T cell subset sorted from them (not recorded which). The receptors come from an adult woman who had mild COVID-19 (a few samples of this study predate the infection). Cell type and time point are not known. CDR3s include the opening cysteine and the closing phenylalanine or tryptophan. The D gene is left open where the match is weak. Expanded clones get a size class; other rows say once, few or many, or leave the size out.

j_call,d_call,v_call,clone_size,cdr3_aa,cdr3_nt
TRBJ1-3,NA,TRBV5-6,many,CASSLVGQGNTIYF,TGTGCCAGCAGCTTGGTGGGACAAGGAAACACCATATATTTT
TRBJ2-7,NA,TRBV3-1,once,CASSQATGLYF,TGTGCCAGCAGCCAAGCTACAGGGCTGTACTTC
TRBJ1-3,NA,TRBV7-2,NA,CASSLRQSPGNTIYF,TGTGCCAGCAGCTTGAGACAGAGCCCTGGAAACACCATATATTTT
TRBJ1-1,NA,TRBV20-1,NA,CSASRSYTGGTEAFF,TGCAGTGCTAGCAGGTCCTATACTGGGGGCACTGAAGCTTTCTTT
TRBJ2-3,TRBD2,TRBV12-3/TRBV12-4,few,CASSFAGASDTQYF,TGTGCCAGCAGTTTTGCGGGAGCTTCAGATACGCAGTATTTT
TRBJ1-1,NA,TRBV20-1,few,CSARGSVTGMNTEAFF,TGCAGTGCTAGGGGCTCCGTGACAGGCATGAACACTGAAGCTTTCTTT
TRBJ2-4,NA,TRBV15,few,CATSRDGGANKNIQYF,TGTGCCACCAGCAGAGATGGGGGGGCGAACAAAAACATTCAGTACTTC
TRBJ1-2,NA,TRBV30,few,CAWSVQNYGYTF,TGTGCCTGGAGTGTACAAAACTATGGCTACACCTTC
TRBJ1-2,NA,TRBV12-3/TRBV12-4,few,CASSFGQSNYGYTF,TGTGCCAGCAGTTTCGGGCAGAGCAACTATGGCTACACCTTC
TRBJ2-2,NA,TRBV2,NA,CASTGQGGGELFF,TGTGCCAGCACCGGGCAGGGTGGCGGGGAGCTGTTTTTT
TRBJ1-1,TRBD1,TRBV12-3/TRBV12-4,few,CASRPDRGTGMNTEAFF,TGTGCCAGCAGACCCGATCGGGGGACAGGAATGAACACTGAAGCTTTCTTT
TRBJ2-5,NA,TRBV12-3/TRBV12-4,many,CASSLGGHVDLETQYF,TGTGCCAGCAGTTTAGGAGGGCATGTTGATTTAGAGACCCAGTACTTC
TRBJ2-4,NA,TRBV30,few,CAWSGQTPYIQYF,TGTGCCTGGAGTGGACAGACGCCCTACATTCAGTACTTC
TRBJ2-7,TRBD2,TRBV5-4,many,CASSLLAGSYEQYF,TGTGCCAGCAGCTTACTAGCGGGTTCCTACGAGCAGTACTTC
TRBJ2-1,TRBD2,TRBV7-2,NA,CASSRGSGLAGAWSYNEQFF,TGTGCCAGCAGCCGGGGGTCGGGCCTAGCGGGAGCGTGGTCCTACAATGAGCAGTTCTTC
TRBJ2-5,TRBD2,TRBV4-3,few,CASSQGGTSGSIGETQYF,TGCGCCAGCAGCCAAGGCGGGACTAGCGGGAGCATCGGAGAGACCCAGTACTTC
TRBJ2-2,TRBD2,TRBV20-1,NA,CSASPSGGPNTGELFF,TGCAGTGCTAGCCCCAGCGGGGGGCCGAACACCGGGGAGCTGTTTTTT
TRBJ1-5,NA,TRBV5-1,NA,CASSLAPVDRPQHF,TGCGCCAGCAGCTTGGCGCCCGTGGATCGGCCCCAGCATTTT
TRBJ2-7,NA,TRBV10-3,NA,CAISESREEQYF,TGTGCCATCAGTGAGTCAAGGGAGGAGCAGTACTTC
TRBJ2-1,TRBD2,TRBV6-5,few,CASSGLAGVNEQFF,TGTGCCAGCAGTGGACTAGCGGGGGTCAATGAGCAGTTCTTC
TRBJ2-3,NA,TRBV5-1,once,CASSRDKLTDTQYF,TGCGCCAGCAGCCGGGACAAACTCACAGATACGCAGTATTTT
TRBJ1-1,NA,TRBV10-3,NA,CAISEKTGNTEAFF,TGTGCCATCAGTGAGAAGACAGGGAACACTGAAGCTTTCTTT
TRBJ1-5,NA,TRBV20-1,NA,CSANGGLSNQPQHF,TGCAGTGCTAATGGGGGACTTAGCAATCAGCCCCAGCATTTT
TRBJ2-2,NA,TRBV21-1,NA,CASSKEGAGELFF,TGTGCCAGCAGCAAAGAAGGGGCCGGGGAGCTGTTTTTT
TRBJ1-4,TRBD1,TRBV20-1,few,CSARRIEGAGEKLFF,TGCAGTGCTAGACGCATTGAGGGGGCAGGAGAAAAACTGTTTTTT
TRBJ1-1,NA,TRBV4-3,NA,CASSQLGGSTEAFF,TGCGCCAGCAGCCAACTCGGGGGCTCCACTGAAGCTTTCTTT
TRBJ1-5,TRBD1,TRBV27,NA,CASGTDSNQPQHF,TGTGCCAGCGGGACAGATAGCAATCAGCCCCAGCATTTT
TRBJ1-1,NA,TRBV7-9,NA,CASSLFTDNTEAFF,TGTGCCAGCAGCTTATTTACCGATAACACTGAAGCTTTCTTT
TRBJ2-2,NA,TRBV30,few,CAWSSAGNTGELFF,TGTGCCTGGAGTTCGGCTGGGAACACCGGGGAGCTGTTTTTT
TRBJ1-1,TRBD1,TRBV7-9,NA,CASSRGQGGPEAFF,TGTGCCAGCAGCCGAGGACAGGGCGGCCCTGAAGCTTTCTTT
TRBJ2-1,TRBD1,TRBV9,few,CASSVGQGAGYEQFF,TGTGCCAGCAGCGTAGGACAGGGGGCTGGTTATGAGCAGTTCTTC
TRBJ1-2,TRBD1,TRBV6-2/TRBV6-3,few,CASSPPPDRANYGYTF,TGTGCCAGCAGCCCCCCCCCGGACAGGGCAAACTATGGCTACACCTTC
TRBJ2-5,TRBD1,TRBV7-9,few,CASSFGQGKETQYF,TGTGCCAGCAGCTTTGGACAGGGGAAAGAGACCCAGTACTTC
TRBJ2-5,NA,TRBV20-1,many,CSVLRTADSGETQYF,TGCAGTGTTCTACGGACCGCAGATTCCGGAGAGACCCAGTACTTC
TRBJ2-7,NA,TRBV28,NA,CASKEDKPSYEQYF,TGTGCCAGCAAAGAAGACAAGCCATCCTACGAGCAGTACTTC
TRBJ1-3,TRBD1,TRBV24-1,few,CATSPTGENRNTIYF,TGTGCCACCAGTCCGACAGGGGAGAACCGTAACACCATATATTTT
TRBJ2-3,NA,TRBV5-8,NA,CASSLGLQYF,TGTGCCAGCAGCTTGGGCCTGCAGTATTTT
TRBJ1-2,NA,TRBV11-2,NA,CASSPQSWGYANYGYTF,TGTGCCAGCAGCCCCCAATCTTGGGGCTACGCTAACTATGGCTACACCTTC
TRBJ2-3,NA,TRBV7-9,NA,CASSTSSPADTQYF,TGTGCCAGCAGCACCTCTAGTCCGGCAGATACGCAGTATTTT
TRBJ2-7,TRBD1,TRBV6-2/TRBV6-3,few,CASRRTGTGEYEQYF,TGTGCCAGCAGACGCACCGGGACAGGGGAATACGAGCAGTACTTC
TRBJ1-2,NA,TRBV6-1,NA,CASSVGNYGYTF,TGTGCCAGCAGTGTTGGTAACTATGGCTACACCTTC
TRBJ1-2,NA,TRBV24-1,few,CATSRLSGEGYTF,TGTGCCACCAGTCGACTTAGCGGGGAAGGCTACACCTTC
TRBJ2-3,TRBD2,TRBV13,few,CASSPMTSGGVGTQYF,TGTGCCAGCAGCCCTATGACTAGCGGGGGTGTTGGTACGCAGTATTTT
TRBJ2-7,NA,TRBV12-3/TRBV12-4,NA,CASSQSPAFGGSSYEQYF,TGTGCCAGCAGTCAGTCCCCGGCATTTGGGGGCAGCTCCTACGAGCAGTACTTC
TRBJ2-2,TRBD2,TRBV7-8,NA,CASSLLSGTRGTGELFF,TGTGCCAGCAGCCTCCTTTCCGGGACTAGGGGGACCGGGGAGCTGTTTTTT
TRBJ2-1,NA,TRBV7-9,few,CASSTRTDSIGEQFF,TGTGCCAGCAGCACCCGGACGGACTCAATTGGGGAGCAGTTCTTC
TRBJ2-7,NA,TRBV7-9,few,CASSLATHEQYF,TGTGCCAGCAGCTTAGCGACCCACGAGCAGTACTTC
TRBJ2-3,TRBD2,TRBV29-1,NA,CSVDLAGARDTQYF,TGCAGCGTTGATTTAGCGGGGGCGAGGGATACGCAGTATTTT
TRBJ2-2,NA,TRBV5-4,few,CASSLDTINTGELFF,TGTGCCAGCAGCTTGGATACTATTAACACCGGGGAGCTGTTTTTT
TRBJ2-3,NA,TRBV9,NA,CASSGDAADTQYF,TGTGCCAGCAGCGGAGACGCCGCAGATACGCAGTATTTT
TRBJ1-6,NA,TRBV28,few,CASSLPLWDIIGRSPLHF,TGTGCCAGCAGCCTGCCCCTCTGGGACATTATAGGTCGGTCACCCCTCCACTTT
TRBJ2-3,TRBD2,TRBV20-1,few,CSASPLAGFTDTQYF,TGCAGTGCTAGCCCCCTAGCGGGGTTTACAGATACGCAGTATTTT
TRBJ1-5,NA,TRBV7-9,NA,CASSPGSGPQHF,TGTGCCAGCAGCCCAGGCTCCGGGCCCCAGCATTTT
TRBJ2-3,TRBD1,TRBV29-1,NA,CSVGDRERGTDTQYF,TGCAGCGTTGGGGACAGGGAGAGGGGCACAGATACGCAGTATTTT